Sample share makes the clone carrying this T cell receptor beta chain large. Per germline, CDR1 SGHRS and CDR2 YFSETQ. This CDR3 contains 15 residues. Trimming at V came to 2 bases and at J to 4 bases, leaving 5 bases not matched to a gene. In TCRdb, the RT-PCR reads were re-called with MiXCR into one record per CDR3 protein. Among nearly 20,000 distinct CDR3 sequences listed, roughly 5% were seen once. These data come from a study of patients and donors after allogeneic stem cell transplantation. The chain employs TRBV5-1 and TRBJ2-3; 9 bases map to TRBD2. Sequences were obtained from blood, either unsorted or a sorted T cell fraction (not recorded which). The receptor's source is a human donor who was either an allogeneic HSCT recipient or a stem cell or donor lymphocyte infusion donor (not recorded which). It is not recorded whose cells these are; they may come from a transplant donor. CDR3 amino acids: CASSFSSGKADTQYF. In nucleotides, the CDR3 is TGCGCCAGCAGCTTTTCTAGCGGGAAGGCAGATACGCAGTATTTT.